The sequence of this TCR beta chain was determined in a study of T cell repertoires in cytomegalovirus infection. Study-level information: Carrying CMV and the relevant HLA type showed in public TCR beta signatures. Study conclusions and caveats: Public TCR beta family frequency separated CMV-and-HLA carriers, including in an independent cohort.

A single record per CDR3 protein comes from TCRdb applying MiXCR to the reads. In the table there are roughly 230,000 distinct CDR3 sequences, roughly 22% of which are singletons. Per germline, CDR1 SGDLS and CDR2 YYNGEE. The CDR3 has 13 residues. Trimming stripped 4 bases from V and 9 bases from J, with 16 bases between. A note on this clonotype: Its antigen is unidentified.

This chain joins TRBV9 and TRBJ1-1; tentatively, D is TRBD1 (5 bases). This clonotype originated in a human donor in good health (CMV status not recorded). Some clones in this sample may be carry-over from other donors' samples. Sequenced input: CD8+ T cells from PBMCs. The CDR3 loop reads CASSPQGGNKAFF. CDR3 in DNA: TGTGCCAGCAGCCCCCAGGGTGGGAATAAAGCTTTCTTT.